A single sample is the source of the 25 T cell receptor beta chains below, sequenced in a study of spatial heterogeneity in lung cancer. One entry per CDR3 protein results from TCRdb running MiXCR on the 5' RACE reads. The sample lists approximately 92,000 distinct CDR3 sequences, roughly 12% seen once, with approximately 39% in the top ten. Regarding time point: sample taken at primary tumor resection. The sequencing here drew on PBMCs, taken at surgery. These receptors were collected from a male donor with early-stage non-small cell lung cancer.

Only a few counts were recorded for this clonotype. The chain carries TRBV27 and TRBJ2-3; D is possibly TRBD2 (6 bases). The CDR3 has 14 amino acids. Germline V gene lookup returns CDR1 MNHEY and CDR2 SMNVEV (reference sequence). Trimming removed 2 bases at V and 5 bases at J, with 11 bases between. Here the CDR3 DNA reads TGTGCCAGCAGTTTAGCGGGGTCAGGAGATACGCAGTATTTT. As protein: CASSLAGSGDTQYF.

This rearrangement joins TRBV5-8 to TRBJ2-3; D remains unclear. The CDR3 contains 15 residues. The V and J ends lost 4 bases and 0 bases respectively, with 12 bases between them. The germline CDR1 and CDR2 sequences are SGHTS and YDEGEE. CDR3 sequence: CASSPVGTSTDTQYF. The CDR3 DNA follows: TGTGCCAGCAGCCCCGTTGGAACTAGCACAGATACGCAGTATTTT.

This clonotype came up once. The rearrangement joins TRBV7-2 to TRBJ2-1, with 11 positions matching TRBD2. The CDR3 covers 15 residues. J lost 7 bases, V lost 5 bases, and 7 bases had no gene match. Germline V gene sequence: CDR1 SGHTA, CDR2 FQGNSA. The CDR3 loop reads CASSETSGSGNEQFF. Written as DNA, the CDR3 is TGTGCCAGCAGCGAAACTAGCGGGAGTGGGAATGAGCAGTTCTTC.

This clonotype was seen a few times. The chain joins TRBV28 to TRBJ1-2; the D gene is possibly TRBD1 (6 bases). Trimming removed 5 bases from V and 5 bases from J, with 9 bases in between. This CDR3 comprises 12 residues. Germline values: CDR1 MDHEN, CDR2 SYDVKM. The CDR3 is CASSLGQYGYTF. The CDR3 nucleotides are TGTGCCAGCAGTCTGGGACAATATGGCTACACCTTC.

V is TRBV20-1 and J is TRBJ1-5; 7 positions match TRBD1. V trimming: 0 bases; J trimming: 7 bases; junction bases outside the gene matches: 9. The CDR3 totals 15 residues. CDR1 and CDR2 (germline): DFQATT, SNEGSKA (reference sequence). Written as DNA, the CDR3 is TGCAGTGCTAGAGATCCTTCAGGGGGAGAGCAGCCCCAGCATTTT. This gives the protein CSARDPSGGEQPQHF.

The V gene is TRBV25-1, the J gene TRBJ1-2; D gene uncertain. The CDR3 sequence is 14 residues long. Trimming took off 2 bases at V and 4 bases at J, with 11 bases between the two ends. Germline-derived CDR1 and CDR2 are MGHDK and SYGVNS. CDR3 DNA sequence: TGTGCCAGCAGTGAACGGGGTTTCCCCTATGGCTACACCTTC. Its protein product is CASSERGFPYGYTF.

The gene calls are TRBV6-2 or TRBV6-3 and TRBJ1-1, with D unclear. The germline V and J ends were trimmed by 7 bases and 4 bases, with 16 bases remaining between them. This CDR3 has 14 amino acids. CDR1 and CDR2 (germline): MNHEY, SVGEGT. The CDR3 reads CASTEDRAGTEAFF. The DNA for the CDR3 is TGTGCCAGCACCGAGGATAGGGCTGGCACTGAAGCTTTCTTT.

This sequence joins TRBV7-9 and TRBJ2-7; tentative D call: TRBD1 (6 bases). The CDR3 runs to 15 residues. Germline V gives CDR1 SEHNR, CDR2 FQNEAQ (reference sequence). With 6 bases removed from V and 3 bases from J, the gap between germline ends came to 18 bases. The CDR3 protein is CASSRSGTPSYEQYF. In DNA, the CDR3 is TGTGCCAGCAGTAGATCCGGGACACCAAGCTACGAGCAGTACTTC.

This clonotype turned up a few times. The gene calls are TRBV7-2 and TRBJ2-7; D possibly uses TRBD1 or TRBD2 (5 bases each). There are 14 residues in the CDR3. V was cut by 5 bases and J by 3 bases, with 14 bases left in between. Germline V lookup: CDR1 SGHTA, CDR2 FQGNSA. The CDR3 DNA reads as TGTGCCAGCAGCCTGGGACCCCTTGACTACGAGCAGTACTTC. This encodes CASSLGPLDYEQYF.

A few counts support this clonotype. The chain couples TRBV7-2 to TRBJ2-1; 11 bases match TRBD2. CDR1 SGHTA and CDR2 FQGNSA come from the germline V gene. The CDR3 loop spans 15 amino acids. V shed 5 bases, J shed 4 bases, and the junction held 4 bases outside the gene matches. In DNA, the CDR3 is TGTGCCAGCAGCACCACTAGCGGGAGTTACAATGAGCAGTTCTTC. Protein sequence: CASSTTSGSYNEQFF.

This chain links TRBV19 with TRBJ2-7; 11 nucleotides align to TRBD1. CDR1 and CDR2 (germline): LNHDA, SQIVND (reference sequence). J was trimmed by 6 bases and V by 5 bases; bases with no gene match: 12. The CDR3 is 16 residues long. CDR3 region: CASSLRSGTGGVEQYF. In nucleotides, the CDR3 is TGTGCCAGTAGTCTACGATCCGGGACAGGGGGTGTCGAGCAGTACTTC.

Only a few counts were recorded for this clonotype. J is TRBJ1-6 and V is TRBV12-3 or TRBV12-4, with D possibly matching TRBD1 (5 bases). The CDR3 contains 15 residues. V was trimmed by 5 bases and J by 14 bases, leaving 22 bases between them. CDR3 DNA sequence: TGTGCCAGCAGTCCCCCGCGCTCAGGGACGTTTGCCCTCCACTTT. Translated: CASSPPRSGTFALHF.

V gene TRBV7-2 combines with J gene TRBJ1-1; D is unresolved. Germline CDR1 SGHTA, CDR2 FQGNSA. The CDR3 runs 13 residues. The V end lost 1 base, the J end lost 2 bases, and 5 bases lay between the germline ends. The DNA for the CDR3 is TGTGCCAGCAGCTTAGTTACAAACACTGAAGCTTTCTTT. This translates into CASSLVTNTEAFF.

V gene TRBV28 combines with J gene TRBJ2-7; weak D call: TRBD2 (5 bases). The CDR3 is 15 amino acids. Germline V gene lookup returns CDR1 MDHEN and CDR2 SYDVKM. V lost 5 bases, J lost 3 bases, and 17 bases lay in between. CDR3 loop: CASSPRARAVYEQYF. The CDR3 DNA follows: TGTGCCAGCAGTCCCCGGGCTAGAGCGGTCTACGAGCAGTACTTC.

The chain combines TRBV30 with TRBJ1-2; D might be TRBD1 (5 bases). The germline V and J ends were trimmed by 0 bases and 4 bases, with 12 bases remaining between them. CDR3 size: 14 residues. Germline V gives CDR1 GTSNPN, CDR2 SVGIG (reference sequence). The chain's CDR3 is CAWSVLGQGYGYTF. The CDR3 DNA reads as TGTGCCTGGAGTGTACTTGGCCAGGGCTATGGCTACACCTTC.

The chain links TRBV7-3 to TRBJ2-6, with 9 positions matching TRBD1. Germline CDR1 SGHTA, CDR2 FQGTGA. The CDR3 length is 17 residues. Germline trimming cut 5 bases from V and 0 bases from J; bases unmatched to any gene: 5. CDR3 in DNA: TGTGCCAGCAGCAAACAGGGGGCGGCCTCTGGGGCCAACGTCCTGACTTTC. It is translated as CASSKQGAASGANVLTF.

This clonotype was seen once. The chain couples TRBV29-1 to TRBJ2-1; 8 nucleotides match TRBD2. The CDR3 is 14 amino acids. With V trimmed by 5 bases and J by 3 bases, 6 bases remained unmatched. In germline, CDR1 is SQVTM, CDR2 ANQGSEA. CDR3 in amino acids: CSVMVLAVYNEQFF. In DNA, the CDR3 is TGCAGCGTTATGGTACTAGCGGTCTACAATGAGCAGTTCTTC.

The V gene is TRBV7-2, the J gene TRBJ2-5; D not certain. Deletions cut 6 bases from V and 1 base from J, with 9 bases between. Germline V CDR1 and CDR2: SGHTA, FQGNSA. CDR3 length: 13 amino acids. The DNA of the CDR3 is TGTGCCAGCAGTAGGGAACTCCAAGAGACCCAGTACTTC. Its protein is CASSRELQETQYF.

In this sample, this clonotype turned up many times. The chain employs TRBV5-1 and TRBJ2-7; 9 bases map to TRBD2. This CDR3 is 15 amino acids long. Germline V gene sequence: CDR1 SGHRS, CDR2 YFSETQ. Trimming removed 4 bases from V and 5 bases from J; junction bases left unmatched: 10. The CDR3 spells CASSQGTSSSHEQYF. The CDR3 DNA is TGCGCCAGCAGCCAAGGGACTAGCAGTTCCCACGAGCAGTACTTC.

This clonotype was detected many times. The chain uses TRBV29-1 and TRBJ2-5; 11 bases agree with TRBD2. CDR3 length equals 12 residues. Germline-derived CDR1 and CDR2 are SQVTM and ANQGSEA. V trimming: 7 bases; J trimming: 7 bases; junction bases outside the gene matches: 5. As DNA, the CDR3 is TGCAGCGCCGGGACTAGCGGAGGGACCCAGTACTTC. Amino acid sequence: CSAGTSGGTQYF.

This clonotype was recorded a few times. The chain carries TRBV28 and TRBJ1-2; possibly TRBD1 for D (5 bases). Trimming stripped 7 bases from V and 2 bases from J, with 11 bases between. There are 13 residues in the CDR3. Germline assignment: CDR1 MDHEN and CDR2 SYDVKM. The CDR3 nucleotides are TGTGCCAGCAAGGGCAGGGCGAACTATGGCTACACCTTC. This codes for CASKGRANYGYTF.

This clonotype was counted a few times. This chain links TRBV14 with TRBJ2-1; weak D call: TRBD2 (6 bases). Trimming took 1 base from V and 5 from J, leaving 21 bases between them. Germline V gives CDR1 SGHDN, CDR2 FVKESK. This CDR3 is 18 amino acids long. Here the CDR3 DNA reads TGTGCCAGCAGCCAAGTCGCGGGGTGGGAGCCCCCTCACAATGAGCAGTTCTTC. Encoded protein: CASSQVAGWEPPHNEQFF. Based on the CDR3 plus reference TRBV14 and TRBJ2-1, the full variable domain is EAGVTQFPSHSVIEKGQTVTLRCDPISGHDNLYWYRRVMGKEIKFLLHFVKESKQDESGMPNNRFLAERTGGTYSTLKVQPAELEDSGVYFCASSQVAGWEPPHNEQFFGPGTRLTVL.

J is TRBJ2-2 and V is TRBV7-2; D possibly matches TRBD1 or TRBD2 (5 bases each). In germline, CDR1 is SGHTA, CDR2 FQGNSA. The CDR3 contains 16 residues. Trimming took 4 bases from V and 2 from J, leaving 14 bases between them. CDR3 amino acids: CASSYGAGSNTGELFF. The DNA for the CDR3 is TGTGCCAGCAGCTACGGAGCAGGGAGCAACACCGGGGAGCTGTTTTTT.

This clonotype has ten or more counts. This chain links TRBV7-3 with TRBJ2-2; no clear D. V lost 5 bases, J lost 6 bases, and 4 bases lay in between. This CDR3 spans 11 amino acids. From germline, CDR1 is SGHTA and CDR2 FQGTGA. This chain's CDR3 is CASSGAGELFF. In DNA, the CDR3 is TGTGCCAGCAGCGGGGCCGGGGAGCTGTTTTTT.

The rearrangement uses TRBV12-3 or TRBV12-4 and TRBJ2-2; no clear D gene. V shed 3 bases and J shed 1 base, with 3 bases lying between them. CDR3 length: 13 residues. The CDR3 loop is CASSLRNTGELFF. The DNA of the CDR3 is TGTGCCAGCAGTTTGAGGAACACCGGGGAGCTGTTTTTT.